The subject of this entry is one TCR beta chain. The sample is drawn from a study of blood T cell repertoires in COVID-19. Across the whole study: The study drew acute and convalescent COVID-19 samples from the United States, Italy and Spain. Nucleic acid was either cDNA or gDNA, and it came from T cells, B-cell-depleted T cells, or PBMCs.

As handled by the study authors: It was from reference gene primer amplification that nucleated cell counts were estimated. The protocol was immunoSEQ multiplex PCR, while the TCRdb copy is restricted to in-frame clones and leaves out a portion. V and J calls and clone size follow that table, whereas D and trimming were derived from the DNA. Among 77,000 or so clones listed, around 72% were seen once. Germline V gene sequence: CDR1 LNHDA, CDR2 SQIVND (reference sequence). V was cut by 0 bases and J by 8 bases, with 19 bases left in between. The CDR3 consists of 17 residues. This chain joins TRBV19 and TRBJ2-2; a weak D match, TRBD1 (5 bases). Sample: peripheral blood. This TCR derives from a human donor with acute or convalescent COVID-19. The donor label of this sample is uncertain. The CDR3 sequence: CASSIEAGRNSPGELFF. The CDR3, as DNA: TGTGCCAGTAGTATAGAGGCAGGGCGAAACTCCCCTGGGGAGCTGTTTTTT.